This T cell receptor (beta chain) was obtained from a study of blood T cell repertoires in COVID-19. Study-wide background: There were acute and convalescent COVID-19 samples, and they came from the United States, Italy and Spain. T cells, B-cell-depleted T cells, or PBMCs provided the cDNA or gDNA that served as material.

Clones were sequenced by immunoSEQ multiplex PCR, and TCRdb holds only the in-frame ones, with some missing. Here the sample spans some 99,000 clones, 70% to 85% being singletons. Germline CDR1 and CDR2: MDHEN and SYDVKM. With V trimmed by 4 bases and J by 5 bases, 2 bases remained unmatched. The CDR3 contains 12 residues. This clone has just one count. The TCR sequence derives from an elderly woman with active or convalescent COVID-19. Sample: peripheral blood. V is TRBV28 and J is TRBJ2-7; 7 nucleotides align to TRBD1. Written as DNA, the CDR3 is TGTGCCAGCAGTTCAGACAGGGACGAGCAGTACTTC. This gives the protein CASSSDRDEQYF.